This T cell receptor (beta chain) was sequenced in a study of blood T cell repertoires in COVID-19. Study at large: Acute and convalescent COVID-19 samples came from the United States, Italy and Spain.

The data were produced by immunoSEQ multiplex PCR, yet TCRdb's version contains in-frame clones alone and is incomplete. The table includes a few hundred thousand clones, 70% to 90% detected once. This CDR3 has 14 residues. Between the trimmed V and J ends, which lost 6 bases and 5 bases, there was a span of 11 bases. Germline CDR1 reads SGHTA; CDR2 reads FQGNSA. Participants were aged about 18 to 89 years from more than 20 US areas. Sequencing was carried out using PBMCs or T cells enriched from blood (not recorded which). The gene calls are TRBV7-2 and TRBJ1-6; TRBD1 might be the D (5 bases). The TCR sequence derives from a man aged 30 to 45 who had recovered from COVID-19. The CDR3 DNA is TGTGCCAGCAGACAGGCTGCAGATAATTCACCCCTCCACTTT. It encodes CASRQAADNSPLHF.